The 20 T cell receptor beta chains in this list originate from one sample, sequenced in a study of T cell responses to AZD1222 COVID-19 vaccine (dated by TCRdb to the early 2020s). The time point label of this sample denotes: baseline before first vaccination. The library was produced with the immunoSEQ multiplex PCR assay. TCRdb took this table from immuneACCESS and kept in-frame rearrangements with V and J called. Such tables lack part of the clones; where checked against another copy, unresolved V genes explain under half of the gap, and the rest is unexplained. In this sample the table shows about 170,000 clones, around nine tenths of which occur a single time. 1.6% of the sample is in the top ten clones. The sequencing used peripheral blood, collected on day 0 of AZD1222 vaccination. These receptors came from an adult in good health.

The CDR3 coding sequence is TGTGCCAGCAGCACATCCTCTACTCGGGAAACCAAAAACATTCAGTACTTC. This translates into CASSTSSTRETKNIQYF. The chain combines TRBV6-2 or TRBV6-3 with TRBJ2-4, with D possibly being TRBD2 (5 bases). The germline gives CDR1 MNHEY, CDR2 SVGEGT. The CDR3 sequence is 17 residues long. The V gene lost 6 bases and the J gene lost 2 bases, with 20 bases spanning the gap.

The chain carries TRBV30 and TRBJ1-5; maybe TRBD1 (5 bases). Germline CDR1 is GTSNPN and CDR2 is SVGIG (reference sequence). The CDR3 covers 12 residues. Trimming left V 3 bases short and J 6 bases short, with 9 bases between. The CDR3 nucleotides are TGTGCCTGGAGCCAGGGTTCTCAGCCCCAGCATTTT. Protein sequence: CAWSQGSQPQHF.

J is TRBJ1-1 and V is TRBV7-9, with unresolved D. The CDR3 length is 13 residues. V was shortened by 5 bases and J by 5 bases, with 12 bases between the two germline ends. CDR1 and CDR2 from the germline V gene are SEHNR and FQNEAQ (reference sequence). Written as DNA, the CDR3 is TGTGCCAGCAGCGTCCGGGGAGAGACTGAAGCTTTCTTT. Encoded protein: CASSVRGETEAFF.

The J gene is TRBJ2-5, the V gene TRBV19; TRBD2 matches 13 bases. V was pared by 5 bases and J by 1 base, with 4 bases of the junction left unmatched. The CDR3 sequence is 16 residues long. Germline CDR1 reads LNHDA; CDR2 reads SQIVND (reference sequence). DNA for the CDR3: TGTGCCAGTAGTTGGACTAGCGGGAGTACCCAAGAGACCCAGTACTTC. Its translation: CASSWTSGSTQETQYF.

Written as DNA, the CDR3 is TGTGCCAGCAGTTACGGGGAAGGAACGCAGTATTTT. This codes for CASSYGEGTQYF. The chain combines TRBV6-5 with TRBJ2-3; D is uncertain. Germline-derived CDR1 and CDR2 are MNHEY and SVGAGI. Trimming removed 2 bases from V and 9 bases from J, with 9 bases in between. CDR3 size: 12 residues.

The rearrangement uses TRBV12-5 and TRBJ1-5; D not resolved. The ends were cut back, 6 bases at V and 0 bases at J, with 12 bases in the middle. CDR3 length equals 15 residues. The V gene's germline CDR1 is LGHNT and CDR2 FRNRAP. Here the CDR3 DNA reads TGTGCTAGTGGCGTGGCTGACATTAGCAATCAGCCCCAGCATTTT. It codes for CASGVADISNQPQHF.

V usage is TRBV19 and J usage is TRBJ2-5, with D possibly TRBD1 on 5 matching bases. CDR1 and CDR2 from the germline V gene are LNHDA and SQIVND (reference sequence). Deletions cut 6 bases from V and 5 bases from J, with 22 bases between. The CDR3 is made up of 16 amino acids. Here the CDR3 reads CASRISTTVGTETQYF. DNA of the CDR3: TGTGCCAGTAGGATATCAACGACAGTTGGTACGGAGACCCAGTACTTC.

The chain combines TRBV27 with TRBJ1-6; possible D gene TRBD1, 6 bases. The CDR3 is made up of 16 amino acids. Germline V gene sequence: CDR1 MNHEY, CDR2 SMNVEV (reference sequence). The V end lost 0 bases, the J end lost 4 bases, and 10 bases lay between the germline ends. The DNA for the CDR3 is TGTGCCAGCAGTTTATCGAGGACAGAGTATAATTCACCCCTCCACTTT. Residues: CASSLSRTEYNSPLHF.

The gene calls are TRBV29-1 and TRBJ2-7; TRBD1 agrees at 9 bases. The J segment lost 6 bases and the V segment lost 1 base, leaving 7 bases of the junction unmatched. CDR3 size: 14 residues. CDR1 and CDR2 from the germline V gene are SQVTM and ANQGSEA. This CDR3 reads CSVEVEDRGREQYF. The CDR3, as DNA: TGCAGCGTTGAAGTCGAGGACAGGGGACGCGAGCAGTACTTC.

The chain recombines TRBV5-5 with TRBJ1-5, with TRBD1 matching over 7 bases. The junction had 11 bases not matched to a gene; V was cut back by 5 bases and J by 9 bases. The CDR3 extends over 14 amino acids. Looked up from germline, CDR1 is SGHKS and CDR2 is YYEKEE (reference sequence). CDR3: CASSMGQPRGPQHF. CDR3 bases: TGTGCCAGCAGTATGGGACAGCCTCGGGGGCCCCAGCATTTT.

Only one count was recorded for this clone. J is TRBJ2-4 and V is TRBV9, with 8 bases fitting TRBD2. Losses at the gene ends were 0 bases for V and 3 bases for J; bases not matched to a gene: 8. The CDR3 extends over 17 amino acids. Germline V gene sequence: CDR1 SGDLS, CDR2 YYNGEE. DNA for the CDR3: TGTGCCAGCAGCGTAGGGGAGAAGCGGGGGCACAAAAACATTCAGTACTTC. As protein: CASSVGEKRGHKNIQYF.

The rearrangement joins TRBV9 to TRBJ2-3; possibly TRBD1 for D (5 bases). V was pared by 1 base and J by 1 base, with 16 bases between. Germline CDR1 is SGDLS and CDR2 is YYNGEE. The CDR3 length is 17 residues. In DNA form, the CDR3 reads TGTGCCAGCAGCGTACGACAGTCCGGATGGGGCACAGATACGCAGTATTTT. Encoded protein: CASSVRQSGWGTDTQYF.

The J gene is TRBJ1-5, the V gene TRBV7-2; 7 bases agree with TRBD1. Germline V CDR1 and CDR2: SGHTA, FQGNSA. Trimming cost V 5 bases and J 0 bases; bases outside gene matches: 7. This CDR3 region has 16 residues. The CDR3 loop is CASSPRQGYSNQPQHF. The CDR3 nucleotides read TGTGCCAGCAGCCCGAGACAGGGATATAGCAATCAGCCCCAGCATTTT.

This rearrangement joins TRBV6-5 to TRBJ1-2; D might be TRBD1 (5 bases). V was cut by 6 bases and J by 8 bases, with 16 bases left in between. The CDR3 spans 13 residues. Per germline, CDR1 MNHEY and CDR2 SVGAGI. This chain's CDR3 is CASRETAPVGYTF. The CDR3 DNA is TGTGCCAGCAGAGAGACAGCCCCCGTGGGCTACACCTTC.

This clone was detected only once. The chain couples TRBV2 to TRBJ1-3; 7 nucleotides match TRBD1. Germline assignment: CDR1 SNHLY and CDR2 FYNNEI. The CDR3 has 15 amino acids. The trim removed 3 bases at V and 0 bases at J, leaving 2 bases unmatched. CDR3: CASSDDRVSGNTIYF. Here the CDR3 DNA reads TGTGCCAGCAGTGATGACAGGGTCTCTGGAAACACCATATATTTT. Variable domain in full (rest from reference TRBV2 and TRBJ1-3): EPEVTQTPSHQVTQMGQEVILRCVPISNHLYFYWYRQILGQKVEFLVSFYNNEISEKSEIFDDQFSVERPDGSNFTLKIRSTKLEDSAMYFCASSDDRVSGNTIYFGEGSWLTVV.

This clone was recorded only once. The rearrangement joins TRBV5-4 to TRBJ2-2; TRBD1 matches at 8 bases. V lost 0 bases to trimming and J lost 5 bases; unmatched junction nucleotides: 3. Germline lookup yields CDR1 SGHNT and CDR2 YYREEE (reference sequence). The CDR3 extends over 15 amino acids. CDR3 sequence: CASSLARTGTGELFF. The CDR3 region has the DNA TGTGCCAGCAGCTTGGCCCGGACAGGGACCGGGGAGCTGTTTTTT.

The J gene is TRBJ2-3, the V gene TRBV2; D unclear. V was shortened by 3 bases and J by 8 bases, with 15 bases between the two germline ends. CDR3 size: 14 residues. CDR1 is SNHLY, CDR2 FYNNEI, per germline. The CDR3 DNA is TGTGCCAGCAGTGACGGCAGGCTTCGAGGTACGCAGTATTTT. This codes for CASSDGRLRGTQYF.

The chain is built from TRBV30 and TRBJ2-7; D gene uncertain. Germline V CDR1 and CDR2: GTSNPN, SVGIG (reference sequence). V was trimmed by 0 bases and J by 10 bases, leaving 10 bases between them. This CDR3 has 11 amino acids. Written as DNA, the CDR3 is TGTGCCTGGAGTGTACTGGGAAATCAGTACTTC. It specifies CAWSVLGNQYF.

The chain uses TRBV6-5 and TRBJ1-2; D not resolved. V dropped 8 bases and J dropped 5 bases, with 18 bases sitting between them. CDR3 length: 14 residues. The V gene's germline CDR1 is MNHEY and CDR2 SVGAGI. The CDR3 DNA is TGTGCCAGCTACACTAATTCAAGAGGGTATGGCTACACCTTC. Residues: CASYTNSRGYGYTF.

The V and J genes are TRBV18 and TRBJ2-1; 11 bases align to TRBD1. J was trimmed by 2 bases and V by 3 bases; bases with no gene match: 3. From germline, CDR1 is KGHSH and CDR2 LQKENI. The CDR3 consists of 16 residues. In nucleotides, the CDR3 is TGTGCCAGCTCACCTTCGGGACAGGGGGCCTACAATGAGCAGTTCTTC. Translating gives CASSPSGQGAYNEQFF.